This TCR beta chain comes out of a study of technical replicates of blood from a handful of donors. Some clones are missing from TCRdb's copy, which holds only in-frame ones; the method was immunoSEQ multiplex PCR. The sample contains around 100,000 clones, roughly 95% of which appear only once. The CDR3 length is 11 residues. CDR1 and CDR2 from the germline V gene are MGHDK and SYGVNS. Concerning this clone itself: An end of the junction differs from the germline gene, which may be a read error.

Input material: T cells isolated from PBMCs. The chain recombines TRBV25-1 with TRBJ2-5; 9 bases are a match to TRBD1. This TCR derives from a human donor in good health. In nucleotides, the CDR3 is TGTGCCAGCAGTGATACCGGGACAGGGAACTTC. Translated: CASSDTGTGNF.